A selection of T cell receptor beta chains follows, all from one sample in a study of tumor-infiltrating lymphocytes in localized non-small cell lung cancer. TCRdb's copy holds only in-frame clones and misses some; the assay was immunoSEQ multiplex PCR. There are some 10,000 clones in the sample; around three fifths occur only once, and about a tenth lies in the top ten. The sequenced sample was uninvolved lung tissue not adjacent to the tumor. These receptors all stem from a human donor with non-small cell lung cancer. CDR3s include the opening cysteine and the closing phenylalanine or tryptophan. The order of the fields is CDR3 DNA, CDR3 protein, J gene, V gene, D gene, clone size. D genes are given only for firm matches. Size is omitted from some rows. Given values are once, few, many or a class for expanded clones.

CDR3nt: TGTGCCAGCAGTGAAGGGGAAGGGGGCGGATACGAGCAGTACTTC; CDR3aa: CASSEGEGGGYEQYF; j_gene: TRBJ2-7; v_gene: TRBV2; d_gene: TRBD1; abundance: few
CDR3nt: TGCGCCAGCAGCGATCGGGACAGGTTGTCGCGGTTACACAATGAGCAGTTCTTC; CDR3aa: CASSDRDRLSRLHNEQFF; j_gene: TRBJ2-1; v_gene: TRBV5-1; d_gene: TRBD1; abundance: -
CDR3nt: TGTGCCAGCAGTTACAACGGGGCTCCTGGAAACACCATATATTTT; CDR3aa: CASSYNGAPGNTIYF; j_gene: TRBJ1-3; v_gene: TRBV6-5; d_gene: -; abundance: medium-sized
CDR3nt: TGTGCCAGCAGCACAGACTACACTGAAGCTTTCTTT; CDR3aa: CASSTDYTEAFF; j_gene: TRBJ1-1; v_gene: TRBV6-1; d_gene: -; abundance: -
CDR3nt: TGTGCCAGCAGCTCGACAGGGAGTTCCTCCTACGAGCAGTACTTC; CDR3aa: CASSSTGSSSYEQYF; j_gene: TRBJ2-7; v_gene: TRBV5-6; d_gene: TRBD1; abundance: few
CDR3nt: TGCGCCAGCAGCCAACAGGGGGGGGGCCAAGAGACCCAGTACTTC; CDR3aa: CASSQQGGGQETQYF; j_gene: TRBJ2-5; v_gene: TRBV4-1; d_gene: -; abundance: -
CDR3nt: TGTGCCAGCAGCCCGATCTGGTCGGGGGCTGGGACTAATGAAAAACTGTTTTTT; CDR3aa: CASSPIWSGAGTNEKLFF; j_gene: TRBJ1-4; v_gene: TRBV11-2; d_gene: -; abundance: -
CDR3nt: TGTGCCAGCAGCGGTACCGGGAGGTCCTATAATTCACCCCTCCACTTT; CDR3aa: CASSGTGRSYNSPLHF; j_gene: TRBJ1-6; v_gene: TRBV9; d_gene: -; abundance: -
CDR3nt: TGTGCCAGCAGTTACAGGGGATTATACAATGAGCAGTTCTTC; CDR3aa: CASSYRGLYNEQFF; j_gene: TRBJ2-1; v_gene: TRBV6-5; d_gene: -; abundance: -
CDR3nt: TGTGCCAGCTCGACCCTGGGTGGTAGCAATCAGCCCCAGCATTTT; CDR3aa: CASSTLGGSNQPQHF; j_gene: TRBJ1-5; v_gene: TRBV5-6; d_gene: -; abundance: -
CDR3nt: TGTGCCAGCAGCTCACGAGGGCGGGGGGGCAATGAGCAGTTCTTC; CDR3aa: CASSSRGRGGNEQFF; j_gene: TRBJ2-1; v_gene: TRBV7-2; d_gene: TRBD2; abundance: few
CDR3nt: TGTGCCAGCACCCAAGGGCAGGGTGGCGAGCAGTACTTC; CDR3aa: CASTQGQGGEQYF; j_gene: TRBJ2-7; v_gene: TRBV6-6; d_gene: -; abundance: few
CDR3nt: TGCGCCAGCAGCCAAGAAGGCGGGCCGTCAGTTCCTAGCTCTGGGGCCAACGTCCTGACTTTC; CDR3aa: CASSQEGGPSVPSSGANVLTF; j_gene: TRBJ2-6; v_gene: TRBV4-1; d_gene: -; abundance: -
CDR3nt: TGTGCCAGCAGCTTTCGCCATGGGGGTACCGGGGAGCTGTTTTTT; CDR3aa: CASSFRHGGTGELFF; j_gene: TRBJ2-2; v_gene: TRBV5-5; d_gene: -; abundance: few
CDR3nt: TGTGCCAGCAGCTCTTGGTCGGGGGGCAATGAGCAGTTCTTC; CDR3aa: CASSSWSGGNEQFF; j_gene: TRBJ2-1; v_gene: TRBV7-9; d_gene: TRBD2; abundance: few
CDR3nt: TGCGCCAGCAAGTCGGACAGCTCGAGCTCTGGGGCCAACGTCCTGACTTTC; CDR3aa: CASKSDSSSSGANVLTF; j_gene: TRBJ2-6; v_gene: TRBV5-1; d_gene: -; abundance: few
CDR3nt: TGTGCCAGCAGTCAGATATCAGGGTTCGTCTATGGCTACACCTTC; CDR3aa: CASSQISGFVYGYTF; j_gene: TRBJ1-2; v_gene: TRBV6-5; d_gene: -; abundance: -
CDR3nt: TGTGCCAGCAGCCCTAGGCCGGGGACGCCGGGGGGCTACGAGCAGTACTTC; CDR3aa: CASSPRPGTPGGYEQYF; j_gene: TRBJ2-7; v_gene: TRBV5-8; d_gene: TRBD2; abundance: -
CDR3nt: TGTGCCAGCAGTGTAGGAGGGGGGATATCGGGTACTGAAGCTTTCTTT; CDR3aa: CASSVGGGISGTEAFF; j_gene: TRBJ1-1; v_gene: TRBV2; d_gene: -; abundance: -
CDR3nt: TGTGCCAGCAAGAGAGATCAGGGGAAAGGGTATGGCTACACCTTC; CDR3aa: CASKRDQGKGYGYTF; j_gene: TRBJ1-2; v_gene: TRBV6-4; d_gene: -; abundance: -
CDR3nt: TGCGCCAGCAGCCAAGATTCGGGCAGTGTAACGGAGACCCAGTACTTC; CDR3aa: CASSQDSGSVTETQYF; j_gene: TRBJ2-5; v_gene: TRBV4-1; d_gene: -; abundance: -
CDR3nt: TGTGCCACTATGGACAGGGCTAGCACTGAAGCTTTCTTT; CDR3aa: CATMDRASTEAFF; j_gene: TRBJ1-1; v_gene: TRBV19; d_gene: TRBD1; abundance: -
CDR3nt: TGCGCCAGCAGCTTGTGGGGGAGGGTTCAAGCGGAAGAGACCCAGTACTTC; CDR3aa: CASSLWGRVQAEETQYF; j_gene: TRBJ2-5; v_gene: TRBV5-1; d_gene: TRBD2; abundance: medium-sized
CDR3nt: TGTGCCAGCAGCTCAAGGGCAGGTCGCACTGAAGCTTTCTTT; CDR3aa: CASSSRAGRTEAFF; j_gene: TRBJ1-1; v_gene: TRBV11-1; d_gene: -; abundance: -
CDR3nt: TGTGCCAGCTCACCACTCGGGACAGGGGATGGCTACACCTTC; CDR3aa: CASSPLGTGDGYTF; j_gene: TRBJ1-2; v_gene: TRBV18; d_gene: TRBD1; abundance: -
CDR3nt: TGTGCCACCAACCCATATTCAGTGAAATTTAACCAAGAGGTGGGCTACACCTTC; CDR3aa: CATNPYSVKFNQEVGYTF; j_gene: TRBJ1-2; v_gene: TRBV28; d_gene: -; abundance: -
CDR3nt: TGTGCCAGCAGCCAAGCCGTACAGGGGGCAGGCAATCAGCCCCAGCATTTT; CDR3aa: CASSQAVQGAGNQPQHF; j_gene: TRBJ1-5; v_gene: TRBV4-2; d_gene: TRBD1; abundance: -
CDR3nt: TGTGCCAGTAGTTCAACGGACCCTTACTACGAGCAGTACTTC; CDR3aa: CASSSTDPYYEQYF; j_gene: TRBJ2-7; v_gene: TRBV19; d_gene: -; abundance: -
CDR3nt: TGTGCCAGCTCACCGACAGGGGGCGAAAAACTGTTTTTT; CDR3aa: CASSPTGGEKLFF; j_gene: TRBJ1-4; v_gene: TRBV18; d_gene: TRBD1; abundance: -
CDR3nt: TGTGCCACCAGCAGAGTAACTTCCAATCAGCCCCAGCATTTT; CDR3aa: CATSRVTSNQPQHF; j_gene: TRBJ1-5; v_gene: TRBV15; d_gene: -; abundance: medium-sized
CDR3nt: TGCGCCAGCAGCCAGGCCGGCGGCTTTGAAGCTTTCTTT; CDR3aa: CASSQAGGFEAFF; j_gene: TRBJ1-1; v_gene: TRBV4-1; d_gene: -; abundance: -
CDR3nt: TGCAGCGGAAGCGGCCTCACAGATACGCAGTATTTT; CDR3aa: CSGSGLTDTQYF; j_gene: TRBJ2-3; v_gene: TRBV29-1; d_gene: -; abundance: -
CDR3nt: TGTGCCAGCAGCTTATCGGGGAAGACCCAGTACTTC; CDR3aa: CASSLSGKTQYF; j_gene: TRBJ2-5; v_gene: TRBV11-2; d_gene: -; abundance: -
CDR3nt: TGTGCCAGCAGTGATGGGGGTCACACTGAAGCTTTCTTT; CDR3aa: CASSDGGHTEAFF; j_gene: TRBJ1-1; v_gene: TRBV6-1; d_gene: -; abundance: few
CDR3nt: TGTGCCAGCACTATAGGGGGTTCCCCATCACCCCTCCACTTT; CDR3aa: CASTIGGSPSPLHF; j_gene: TRBJ1-6; v_gene: TRBV28; d_gene: -; abundance: -
CDR3nt: TGCAGCGTTCTAGCCCGGGACTTCCCCTTTGGCGAGACCCAGTACTTC; CDR3aa: CSVLARDFPFGETQYF; j_gene: TRBJ2-5; v_gene: TRBV29-1; d_gene: -; abundance: -
CDR3nt: TGTGCCAGCAGCCCGGGGACAGGGCTATACAATGAGCAGTTCTTC; CDR3aa: CASSPGTGLYNEQFF; j_gene: TRBJ2-1; v_gene: TRBV11-1; d_gene: TRBD1; abundance: -
CDR3nt: TGCGCCAGCAGCTTGGCCGGGGCCGCGGGTAATTCACCCCTCCACTTT; CDR3aa: CASSLAGAAGNSPLHF; j_gene: TRBJ1-6; v_gene: TRBV5-1; d_gene: -; abundance: once
CDR3nt: TGTGCCAGTAGCCGAAACACTGAAGCTTTCTTT; CDR3aa: CASSRNTEAFF; j_gene: TRBJ1-1; v_gene: TRBV19; d_gene: -; abundance: once
CDR3nt: TGTGCCAGCAGCAAAGCGTGGGGGAAGTGGACTGAAGCTTTCTTT; CDR3aa: CASSKAWGKWTEAFF; j_gene: TRBJ1-1; v_gene: TRBV21-1; d_gene: -; abundance: few
CDR3nt: TGTGCCAGCAGCTTCAAAGTCAGGCAGGGGAATGAAAAACTGTTTTTT; CDR3aa: CASSFKVRQGNEKLFF; j_gene: TRBJ1-4; v_gene: TRBV5-5; d_gene: -; abundance: -
CDR3nt: TGTGCCACGGCCCGACAGGGTAGCAATCAGCCCCAGCATTTT; CDR3aa: CATARQGSNQPQHF; j_gene: TRBJ1-5; v_gene: TRBV6-5; d_gene: TRBD1; abundance: -
CDR3nt: TGCGCCAGCAGTCAATCGTCGGGACAGGGGGGCGATAATGAAAAACTGTTTTTT; CDR3aa: CASSQSSGQGGDNEKLFF; j_gene: TRBJ1-4; v_gene: TRBV23-1; d_gene: TRBD1; abundance: few
CDR3nt: TGTGCCAGCAGTTTAGATCGGGGGACAGGGGGTAATTCACCCCTCCACTTT; CDR3aa: CASSLDRGTGGNSPLHF; j_gene: TRBJ1-6; v_gene: TRBV28; d_gene: TRBD1; abundance: -
CDR3nt: TGCGCCAGCAGCCAGGTACAGTACCCGAGCATCCACGAGCAGTACTTC; CDR3aa: CASSQVQYPSIHEQYF; j_gene: TRBJ2-7; v_gene: TRBV4-1; d_gene: -; abundance: few
CDR3nt: TGTGCCAGCAGCTCCCAAAAGGGGCCGTACAATGAGCAGTTCTTC; CDR3aa: CASSSQKGPYNEQFF; j_gene: TRBJ2-1; v_gene: TRBV7-3; d_gene: -; abundance: medium-sized
CDR3nt: TGTGCCAGCAGCTCACAAGGACAGGGGGCGGCTGAAGCTTTCTTT; CDR3aa: CASSSQGQGAAEAFF; j_gene: TRBJ1-1; v_gene: TRBV7-2; d_gene: TRBD1; abundance: medium-sized
CDR3nt: TGTGCCAGCAGTGAATCGAAGGGGAATCAGCCCCAGCATTTT; CDR3aa: CASSESKGNQPQHF; j_gene: TRBJ1-5; v_gene: TRBV25-1; d_gene: -; abundance: -
CDR3nt: TGTGCCAGCAGCTTATCTTGGGGGGAGCAGTACTTC; CDR3aa: CASSLSWGEQYF; j_gene: TRBJ2-7; v_gene: TRBV7-2; d_gene: -; abundance: -
CDR3nt: TGTGCCAGCAGAGCATCGGCAGGGCCGCCTAACTATGGCTACACCTTC; CDR3aa: CASRASAGPPNYGYTF; j_gene: TRBJ1-2; v_gene: TRBV2; d_gene: -; abundance: -